This T cell receptor (beta chain) comes out of a study of T-cell reconstitution after alpha-beta-depleted transplantation in children. General observations from the study: Newly generated T cells supplied most T-cell counts and diversity one year post-transplant.

From germline, CDR1 is SGHTA and CDR2 FQGTGA. The CDR3 length is 15 residues. V lost 5 bases and J lost 4; bases outside the gene matches: 5. Preparation of the TCRbeta library involved a method that used unique molecular identifiers. TCRdb fed the PCR reads into MiXCR, producing one record per CDR3 protein. The sample yields 500,000 to 750,000 distinct CDR3 sequences, 25% to 30% seen once. In the case of this clonotype: Its specificity is not known.

The chain joins TRBV7-3 to TRBJ2-2, with TRBD2 matching 9 bases. This TCR was sampled from a boy younger than two with Wiskott-Aldrich syndrome, due to receive a stem cell transplant. Material: PBMCs, obtained before TCRalphabeta/CD19-depleted stem cell transplant. This CDR3 reads CASSRSGSATGELFF. Written as DNA, the CDR3 is TGTGCCAGCAGCCGTAGCGGGAGCGCCACCGGGGAGCTGTTTTTT.